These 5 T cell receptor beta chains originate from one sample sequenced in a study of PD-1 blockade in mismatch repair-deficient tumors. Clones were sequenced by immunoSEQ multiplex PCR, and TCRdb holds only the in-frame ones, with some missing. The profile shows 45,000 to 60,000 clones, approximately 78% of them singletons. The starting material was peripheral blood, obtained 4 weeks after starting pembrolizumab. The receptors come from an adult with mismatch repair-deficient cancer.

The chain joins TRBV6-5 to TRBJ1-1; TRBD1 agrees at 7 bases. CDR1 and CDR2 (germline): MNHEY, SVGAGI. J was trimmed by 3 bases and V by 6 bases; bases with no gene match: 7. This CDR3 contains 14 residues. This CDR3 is CASSSGQYHTEAFF. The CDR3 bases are TGTGCCAGCAGCTCGGGACAGTATCACACTGAAGCTTTCTTT.

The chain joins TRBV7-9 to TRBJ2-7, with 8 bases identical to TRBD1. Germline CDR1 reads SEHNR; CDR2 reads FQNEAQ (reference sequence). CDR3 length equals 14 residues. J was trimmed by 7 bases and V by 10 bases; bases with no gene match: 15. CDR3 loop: CAIIGQGGSREQYF. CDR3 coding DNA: TGTGCCATCATCGGACAGGGAGGCTCTAGGGAGCAGTACTTC.

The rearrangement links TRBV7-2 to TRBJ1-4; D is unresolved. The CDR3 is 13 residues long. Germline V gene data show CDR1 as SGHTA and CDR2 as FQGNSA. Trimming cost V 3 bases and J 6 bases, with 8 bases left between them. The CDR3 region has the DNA TGTGCCAGCAGCTTCCTGACGGATGAAAAACTGTTTTTT. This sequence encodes CASSFLTDEKLFF.

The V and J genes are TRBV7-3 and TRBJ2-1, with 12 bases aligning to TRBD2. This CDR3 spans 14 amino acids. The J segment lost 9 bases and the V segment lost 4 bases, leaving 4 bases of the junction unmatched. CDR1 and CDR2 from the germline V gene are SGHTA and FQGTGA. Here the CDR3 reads CASSWTSGTGEQFF. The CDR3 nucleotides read TGTGCCAGCAGCTGGACTAGCGGGACTGGTGAGCAGTTCTTC. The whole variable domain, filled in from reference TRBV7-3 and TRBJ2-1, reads GAGVSQTPSNKVTEKGKYVELRCDPISGHTALYWYRQSLGQGPEFLIYFQGTGAADDSGLPNDRFFAVRPEGSVSTLKIQRTERGDSAVYLCASSWTSGTGEQFFGPGTRLTVL.

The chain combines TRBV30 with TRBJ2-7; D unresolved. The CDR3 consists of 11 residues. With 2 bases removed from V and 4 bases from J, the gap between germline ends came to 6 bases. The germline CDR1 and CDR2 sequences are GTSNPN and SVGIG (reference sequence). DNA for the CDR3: TGTGCCTGGAGTAATAGGTACGAGCAGTACTTC. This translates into CAWSNRYEQYF.